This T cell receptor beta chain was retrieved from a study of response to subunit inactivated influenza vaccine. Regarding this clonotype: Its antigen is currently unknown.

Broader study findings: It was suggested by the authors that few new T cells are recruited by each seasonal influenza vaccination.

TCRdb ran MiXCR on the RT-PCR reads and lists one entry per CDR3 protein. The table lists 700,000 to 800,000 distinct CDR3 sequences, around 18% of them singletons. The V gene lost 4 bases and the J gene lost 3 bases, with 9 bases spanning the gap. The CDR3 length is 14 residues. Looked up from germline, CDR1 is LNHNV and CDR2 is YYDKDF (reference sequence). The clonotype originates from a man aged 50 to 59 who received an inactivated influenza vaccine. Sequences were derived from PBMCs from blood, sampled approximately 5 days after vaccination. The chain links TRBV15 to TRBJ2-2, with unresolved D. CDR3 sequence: CATSKGLDTGELFF. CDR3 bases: TGTGCCACCAGCAAGGGTCTGGACACCGGGGAGCTGTTTTTT.